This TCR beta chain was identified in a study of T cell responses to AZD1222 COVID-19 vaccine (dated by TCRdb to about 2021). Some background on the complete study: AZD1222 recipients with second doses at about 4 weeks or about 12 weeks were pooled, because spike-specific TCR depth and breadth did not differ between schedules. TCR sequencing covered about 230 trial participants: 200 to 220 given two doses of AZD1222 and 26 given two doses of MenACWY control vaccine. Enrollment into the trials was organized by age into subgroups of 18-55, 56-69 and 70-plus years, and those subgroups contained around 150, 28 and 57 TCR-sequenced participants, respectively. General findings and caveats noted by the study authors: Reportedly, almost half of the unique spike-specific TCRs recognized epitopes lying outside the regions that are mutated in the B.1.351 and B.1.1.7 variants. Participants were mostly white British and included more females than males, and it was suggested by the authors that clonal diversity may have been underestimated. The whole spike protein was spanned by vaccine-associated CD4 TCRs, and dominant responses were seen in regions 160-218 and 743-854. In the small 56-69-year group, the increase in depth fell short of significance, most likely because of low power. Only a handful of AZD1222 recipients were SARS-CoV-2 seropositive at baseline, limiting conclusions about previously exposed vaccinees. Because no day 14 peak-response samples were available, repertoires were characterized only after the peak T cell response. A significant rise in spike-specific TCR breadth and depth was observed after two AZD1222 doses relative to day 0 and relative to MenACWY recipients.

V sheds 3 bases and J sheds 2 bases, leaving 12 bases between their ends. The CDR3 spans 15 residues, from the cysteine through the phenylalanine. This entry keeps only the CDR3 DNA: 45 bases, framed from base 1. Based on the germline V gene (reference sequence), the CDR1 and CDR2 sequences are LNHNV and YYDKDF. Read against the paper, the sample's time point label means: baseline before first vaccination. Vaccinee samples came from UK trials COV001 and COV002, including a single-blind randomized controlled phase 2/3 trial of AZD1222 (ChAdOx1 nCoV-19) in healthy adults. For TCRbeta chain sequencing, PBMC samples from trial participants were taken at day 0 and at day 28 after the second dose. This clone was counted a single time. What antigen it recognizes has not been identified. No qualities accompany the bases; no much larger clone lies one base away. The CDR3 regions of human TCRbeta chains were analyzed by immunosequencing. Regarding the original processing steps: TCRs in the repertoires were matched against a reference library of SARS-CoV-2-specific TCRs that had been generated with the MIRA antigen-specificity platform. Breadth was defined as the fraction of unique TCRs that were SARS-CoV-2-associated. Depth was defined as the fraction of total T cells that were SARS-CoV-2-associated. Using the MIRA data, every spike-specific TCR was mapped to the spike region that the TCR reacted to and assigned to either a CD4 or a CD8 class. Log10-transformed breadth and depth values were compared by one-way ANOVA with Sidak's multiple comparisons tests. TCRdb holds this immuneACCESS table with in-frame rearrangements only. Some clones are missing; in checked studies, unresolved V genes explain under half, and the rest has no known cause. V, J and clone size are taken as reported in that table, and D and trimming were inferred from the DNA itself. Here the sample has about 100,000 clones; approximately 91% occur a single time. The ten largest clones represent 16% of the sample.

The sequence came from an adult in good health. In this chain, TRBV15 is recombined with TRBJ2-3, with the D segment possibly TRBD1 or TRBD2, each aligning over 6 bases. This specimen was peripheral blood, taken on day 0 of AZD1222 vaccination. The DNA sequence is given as TGTGCCACCAGCAGGGGGGGCGGAGCCACAGATACGCAGTATTTT. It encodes CATSRGGGATDTQYF. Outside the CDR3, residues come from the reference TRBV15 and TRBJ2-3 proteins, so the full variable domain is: DAMVIQNPRYQVTQFGKPVTLSCSQTLNHNVMYWYQQKSSQAPKLLFHYYDKDFNNEADTPDNFQSRRPNTSFCFLDIRSPGLGDTAMYLCATSRGGGATDTQYFGPGTRLTVL.